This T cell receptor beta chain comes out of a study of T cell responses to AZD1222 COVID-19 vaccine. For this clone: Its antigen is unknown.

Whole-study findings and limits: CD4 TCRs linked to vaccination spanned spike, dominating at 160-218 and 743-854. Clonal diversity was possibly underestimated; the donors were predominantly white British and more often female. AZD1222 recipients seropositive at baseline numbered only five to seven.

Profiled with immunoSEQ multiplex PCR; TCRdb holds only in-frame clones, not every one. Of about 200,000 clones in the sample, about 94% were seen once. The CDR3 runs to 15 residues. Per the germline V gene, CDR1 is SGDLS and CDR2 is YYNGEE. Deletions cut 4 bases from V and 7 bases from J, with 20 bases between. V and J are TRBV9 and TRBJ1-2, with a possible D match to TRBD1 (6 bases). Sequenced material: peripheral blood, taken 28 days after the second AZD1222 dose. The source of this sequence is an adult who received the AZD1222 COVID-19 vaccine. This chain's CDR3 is CASSPQGEGGFGYTF. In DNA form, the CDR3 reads TGTGCCAGCAGCCCCCAAGGGGAGGGGGGATTTGGCTACACCTTC.